The clone carrying this TCR beta chain was detected once. The junction shows a germline mismatch at one end, possibly a read error. This sample's RNA came from whole unsorted tissue. This non-tumor lung sample came from over 3 cm beyond the tumor edge. These data are taken from a study of tumor and adjacent non-tumor tissue in lung cancer. Whole-study context: On average, productive TCRbeta reads reached about 4.17 million per sample.

A modified ARM-PCR protocol with three rounds of nested PCR amplified TCRbeta. TCRdb itself ran the multiplex PCR reads through MiXCR, one entry per CDR3 protein. Found here are 45,000 or so distinct CDR3 sequences, roughly two thirds of them singletons; the top ten hold around 20%. Sequencing input: distant non-tumor lung tissue. The receptor comes from a woman between 40 and 55 years old with non-small cell lung cancer.

The CDR3 region has the DNA TGCGCCAGCAGCCCTATAGGCGCGGCAGATACGCAGTATTTT. This encodes CASSPIGAADTQYF. J is TRBJ2-3 and V is TRBV11-2; D not resolved. CDR3 length equals 14 residues. From germline, CDR1 is SGHAT and CDR2 FQNNGV.